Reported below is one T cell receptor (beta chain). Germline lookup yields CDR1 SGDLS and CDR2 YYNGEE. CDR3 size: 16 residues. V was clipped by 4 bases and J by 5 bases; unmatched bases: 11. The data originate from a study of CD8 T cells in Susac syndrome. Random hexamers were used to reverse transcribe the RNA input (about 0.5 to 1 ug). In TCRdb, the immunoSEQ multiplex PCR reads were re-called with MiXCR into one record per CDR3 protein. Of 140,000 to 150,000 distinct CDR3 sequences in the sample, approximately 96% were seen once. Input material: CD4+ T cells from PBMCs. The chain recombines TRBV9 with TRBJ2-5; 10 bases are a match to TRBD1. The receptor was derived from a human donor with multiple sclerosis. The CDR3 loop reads CASSKTSGTGEETQYF. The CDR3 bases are TGTGCCAGCAGCAAGACCTCCGGGACAGGGGAGGAGACCCAGTACTTC.